The rows below give T cell receptor beta chains drawn from one sample of a study of monozygotic twins with cystic fibrosis. The repertoire was sequenced with immunoSEQ multiplex PCR; TCRdb's copy has only in-frame clones and lacks some. The data show about 35,000 clones, roughly 66% seen once. Sequenced: blood. The receptors come from a girl aged 5-17 years with cystic fibrosis. Each CDR3 is given with its conserved first and last residue. The D gene is left open where the match is weak. Some rows have no size entry. The others give once, few or many, or a class for an expanded clone.

j_call cdr3_length clone_size d_call v_call cdr3_aa cdr3_nt
TRBJ1-2 14 few TRBD1 TRBV2 CASIPGQGDYGYTF TGTGCCAGTATCCCGGGACAGGGTGACTATGGCTACACCTTC
TRBJ2-3 14 - TRBD2 TRBV4-1 CASSQGAGADTQYF TGCGCCAGCAGCCAAGGAGCGGGAGCAGATACGCAGTATTTT
TRBJ1-1 16 - - TRBV11-2 CASSPLAGGSNTEAFF TGTGCCAGCAGCCCCCTGGCGGGGGGAAGCAACACTGAAGCTTTCTTT
TRBJ1-5 17 few TRBD1 TRBV10-1 CASRLDRGAYSNQPQHF TGCGCCAGCAGACTCGACAGGGGCGCTTATAGCAATCAGCCCCAGCATTTT
TRBJ2-1 19 once TRBD2 TRBV7-2 CASSLSGWSGRASYNEQFF TGTGCCAGCAGCCTATCAGGATGGAGCGGGAGGGCCTCCTACAATGAGCAGTTCTTC
TRBJ1-1 15 - TRBD1 TRBV5-4 CASSPDRGGNTEAFF TGTGCCAGCAGCCCGGACAGGGGTGGGAACACTGAAGCTTTCTTT
TRBJ2-5 14 - - TRBV5-1 CASSFSTGLETQYF TGCGCCAGCAGCTTCTCAACAGGGTTGGAGACCCAGTACTTC
TRBJ2-2 14 - TRBD1 TRBV19 CASSQQGADGELFF TGTGCCAGTAGTCAGCAGGGGGCCGACGGGGAGCTGTTTTTT
TRBJ2-7 13 - - TRBV27 CASAALLGHEQYF TGTGCCTCTGCAGCCCTCCTGGGACACGAGCAGTACTTC
TRBJ1-2 14 - TRBD1 TRBV30 CAWSVSDRAHGYTF TGTGCCTGGAGTGTCTCTGACAGGGCCCATGGCTACACCTTC
TRBJ2-1 14 few - TRBV7-9 CASSSGGSYNEQFF TGTGCCAGCAGTAGCGGCGGCTCCTACAATGAGCAGTTCTTC
TRBJ1-1 15 few - TRBV10-3 CAISELGPRNTEAFF TGTGCCATCAGTGAGTTAGGACCGAGGAACACTGAAGCTTTCTTT
TRBJ2-1 17 few TRBD2 TRBV4-2 CASSQIGRLAGHNEQFF TGTGCCAGCAGCCAAATCGGGCGGCTAGCGGGACACAATGAGCAGTTCTTC
TRBJ1-3 14 - - TRBV18 CASSSGGIGNTIYF TGTGCCAGCTCATCTGGGGGCATTGGAAACACCATATATTTT
TRBJ2-1 15 - TRBD2 TRBV4-3 CASTSRLAATREQFF TGCGCCAGCACTTCCCGACTAGCGGCAACCAGAGAGCAGTTCTTC
TRBJ2-7 14 - TRBD1 TRBV7-2 CASSTGTGLYEQYF TGTGCCAGCAGCACCGGGACAGGGCTTTACGAGCAGTACTTC
TRBJ2-4 14 - TRBD1 TRBV7-2 CASSLGTGANIQYF TGTGCCAGCAGCTTGGGGACAGGGGCGAACATTCAGTACTTC